A single sample is the source of the 18 T cell receptor beta chains below, sequenced in a study of regulatory T cells in long-lasting Graves disease. Construction of TCR beta libraries relied on iRepertoire HTBI primers and on Arm-PCR targeting CDR3 regions. Each CDR3 protein is one row after TCRdb ran MiXCR on the multiplex PCR reads. Here the sample spans around 400,000 distinct CDR3 sequences, 15% being singletons. The sample's time point: newly diagnosed GD, antithyroid drugs for less than 3 months. Extracted PBMC RNA gave rise to the TCR library. These data also formed part of another study, on T cells in Graves' hyperthyroidism and ophthalmopathy.

The sample in question was peripheral blood mononuclear cells (PBMCs), obtained at new diagnosis, from a patient treated with antithyroid drugs. Every receptor here comes from a woman between 40 and 55 years old with Graves disease.

A remark on this clonotype: This may stem from a read error, because a much larger clone lies one nucleotide away. This chain connects TRBV19 to TRBJ2-1; D is possibly TRBD2 (5 bases). This CDR3 contains 11 residues. In germline, CDR1 is LNHDA, CDR2 SQIVND (reference sequence). The CDR3 DNA follows: TGTGCCAGTAGTATAGGTTGGGAGCAGCTCTTC. Its translation is CASSIGWEQLF.

In its sample, this clonotype was seen many times. This chain uses TRBV27 with TRBJ2-3; 7 bases agree with TRBD2. The germline V gene encodes CDR1 MNHEY and CDR2 SMNVEV (reference sequence). V trimming: 1 base; J trimming: 2 bases; junction bases outside the gene matches: 3. The CDR3 loop spans 15 amino acids. The CDR3 nucleotides read TGTGCCAGCAGTTTATACGGGAGGCTCACAGATACGCAGTATTTT. Its translation: CASSLYGRLTDTQYF.

Turning to this clonotype: The final CDR3 position lacks the conserved phenylalanine or tryptophan, pointing to a likely read error. The chain uses TRBV5-5 and TRBJ2-5, with unresolved D. The germline gives CDR1 SGHKS, CDR2 YYEKEE (reference sequence). CDR3 length equals 15 residues. V was clipped by 2 bases and J by 1 base, with 12 bases between them. DNA of the CDR3: TGTGCCAGCAGCTTTGGAGTAGGTCTCCAAGAGACCCAGTACCTC. It yields the protein CASSFGVGLQETQYL.

A few counts support this clonotype. The genes are TRBV4-3 and TRBJ1-1; D might be TRBD1 (5 bases). Germline V gene data show CDR1 as LGHNA and CDR2 as YSLEER. This CDR3 has 13 amino acids. Trimming left V 3 bases short and J 4 bases short, with 9 bases between. For the CDR3, the DNA is TGCGCCAGCAGCCAGGGCAGGGTCACTGAAGCTTTCTTT. This gives the protein CASSQGRVTEAFF.

This clonotype was detected a few times. The V and J genes are TRBV19 and TRBJ2-3; TRBD1 aligns across 12 bases. The germline CDR1 and CDR2 sequences are LNHDA and SQIVND (reference sequence). This CDR3 is built from 18 residues. V gave up 6 bases and J gave up 0 bases; unmatched junction bases: 10. This chain's CDR3 is CASRGPGQGAYSTDTQYF. The CDR3 bases are TGTGCCAGTAGGGGTCCGGGACAGGGGGCCTACAGCACAGATACGCAGTATTTT.

The chain uses TRBV7-9 and TRBJ1-5; D may be TRBD1 (6 bases). The germline V gene has CDR1 SEHNR and CDR2 FQNEAQ (reference sequence). The CDR3 sequence is 15 residues long. V was cut by 5 bases and J by 2 bases, with 13 bases left in between. CDR3 coding DNA: TGTGCCAGCAGCCGGGGGCCTTCGGGCAATCAGCCCCAGCATTTT. Its translation is CASSRGPSGNQPQHF.

This clonotype was observed at least ten times. This sequence joins TRBV7-9 and TRBJ1-4, with a possible D match to TRBD1 (5 bases). The CDR3 length is 13 residues. V lost 11 bases and J 7 bases, leaving 17 bases between the germline ends. Looked up from germline, CDR1 is SEHNR and CDR2 is FQNEAQ (reference sequence). CDR3 nucleotide sequence: TGTGCCTCCTCGGGACGGTTCGGTGAAAAACTGTTTTTT. It is translated as CASSGRFGEKLFF.

The V gene is TRBV4-1, the J gene TRBJ2-1, with D perhaps matching TRBD2 (5 bases). The CDR3 is made up of 13 amino acids. Germline V gives CDR1 MGHRA, CDR2 YSYEKL. The V end lost 3 bases, the J end lost 3 bases, and 6 bases lay between the germline ends. The CDR3 reads CASSHRDYNEQFF. The CDR3, as DNA: TGCGCCAGCAGCCACCGGGACTACAATGAGCAGTTCTTC.

In nucleotides, the CDR3 is TGTGCCAGCAGCTTGGAGGCGGATGCCCACAGATCGCAGTATTTT. Translated: CASSLEADAHRSQYF. This chain uses TRBV5-4 with TRBJ2-3, with D unresolved. Trimming left V 0 bases short and J 10 bases short, with 18 bases between. Germline V gene sequence: CDR1 SGHNT, CDR2 YYREEE (reference sequence). The CDR3 runs 15 residues.

The table lists this clonotype with a few counts. The chain recombines TRBV2 with TRBJ1-1; 8 bases are a match to TRBD1. Trimming took 2 bases from V and 1 from J; bases not matched to a gene: 3. CDR1 SNHLY and CDR2 FYNNEI come from the germline V gene. The CDR3 runs to 15 residues. This CDR3 reads CASSEIDRGNTEAFF. The CDR3 DNA reads as TGTGCCAGCAGTGAAATTGACAGGGGGAACACTGAAGCTTTCTTT. Variable domain in full (rest from reference TRBV2 and TRBJ1-1): EPEVTQTPSHQVTQMGQEVILRCVPISNHLYFYWYRQILGQKVEFLVSFYNNEISEKSEIFDDQFSVERPDGSNFTLKIRSTKLEDSAMYFCASSEIDRGNTEAFFGQGTRLTVV.

This clonotype was counted many times. V and J are TRBV29-1 and TRBJ2-2, with a weak D call TRBD1 (6 bases). Trimming stripped 6 bases from V and 0 bases from J, with 11 bases between. The CDR3 length is 14 residues. CDR1 and CDR2 (germline): SQVTM, ANQGSEA. The CDR3 region is CSVSRTANTGELFF. As DNA, the CDR3 is TGCAGCGTGAGTCGGACAGCGAACACCGGGGAGCTGTTTTTT.

This clonotype has at least ten counts. J is TRBJ2-7 and V is TRBV11-3; D could derive from TRBD1 or TRBD2 (7 bases each). The CDR3 totals 16 residues. Per the germline V gene, CDR1 is SGHNT and CDR2 is YENEEA. The V end lost 0 bases, the J end lost 2 bases, and 14 bases lay between the germline ends. Here the CDR3 reads CASSLDRGDYTYEQYF. CDR3 nucleotide sequence: TGTGCCAGCAGCTTAGACAGGGGGGACTACACCTACGAGCAGTACTTC.

This clonotype occurred many times. This sequence joins TRBV30 and TRBJ1-5; maybe TRBD1 (5 bases). Trimming took 0 bases from V and 5 from J, leaving 11 bases between them. The germline V gene encodes CDR1 GTSNPN and CDR2 SVGIG (reference sequence). The CDR3 contains 14 residues. In DNA, the CDR3 is TGTGCCTGGAGTGTAGATGGGGGTTATCAGCCCCAGCATTTT. It codes for CAWSVDGGYQPQHF. The full variable domain, completed using reference TRBV30 and TRBJ1-5, is SQTIHQWPATLVQPVGSPLSLECTVEGTSNPNLYWYRQAAGRGLQLLFYSVGIGQISSEVPQNLSASRPQDRQFILSSKKLLLSDSGFYLCAWSVDGGYQPQHFGDGTRLSIL.

The chain recombines TRBV12-3 or TRBV12-4 with TRBJ2-3, with D unresolved. This CDR3 is built from 13 residues. Between the trimmed V and J ends, which lost 0 bases and 6 bases, there was a span of 7 bases. CDR3 nucleotide sequence: TGTGCCAGCAGTTTAGCGCGATCGGATACGCAGTATTTT. It specifies CASSLARSDTQYF.

On this clonotype itself: A much larger clone lies a single base off, so this may be a read error. The chain joins TRBV20-1 to TRBJ2-1; no clear D gene. Germline CDR1 is DFQATT and CDR2 is SNEGSKA (reference sequence). The CDR3 spans 13 residues. The CDR3 spells CSAGPSTYNGQFF. For the CDR3, the DNA is TGCAGTGCTGGTCCGTCGACCTACAATGGGCAGTTCTTC.

This clonotype was recorded at least ten times. V is TRBV27 and J is TRBJ2-1; a possible D gene is TRBD2 (6 bases). CDR3 length: 14 amino acids. From germline, CDR1 is MNHEY and CDR2 SMNVEV (reference sequence). V shed 8 bases and J shed 0 bases, with 11 bases lying between them. The CDR3 region is CASGRSSSYNEQFF. The CDR3 DNA sequence: TGTGCCAGCGGGAGGTCGAGCTCCTACAATGAGCAGTTCTTC.

This clonotype occurred many times. The chain joins TRBV28 to TRBJ1-2; TRBD1 aligns across 7 bases. Germline-derived CDR1 and CDR2 are MDHEN and SYDVKM. The J segment lost 4 bases and the V segment lost 7 bases, leaving 12 bases of the junction unmatched. The CDR3 loop spans 15 amino acids. DNA for the CDR3: TGTGCCAGCAAGAACACAGGGGAAGGGGGCTATGGCTACACCTTC. It specifies CASKNTGEGGYGYTF.

This clonotype was counted at least ten times. This chain joins TRBV19 and TRBJ2-1; D gene ambiguous. V shed 7 bases and J shed 9 bases, with 19 bases lying between them. The CDR3 contains 14 residues. CDR1 is LNHDA and CDR2 is SQIVND in the germline V gene (reference sequence). CDR3 sequence: CASKALPRASEQFF. CDR3 bases: TGTGCCAGTAAGGCACTACCTCGGGCCAGTGAGCAGTTCTTC.